The 9 T cell receptor beta chains listed next were all sequenced from one sample in a study of cytomegalovirus exposure and HLA in healthy donors. In the PCR, 60 Vbeta and 13 Jbeta primers were used. Measured with immunoSEQ multiplex PCR; TCRdb has only the in-frame clones, and not every one. The sample carries 120,000 or so clones, 15% to 19% recorded once. Sequenced material: PBMCs. Every receptor here comes from a woman younger than 30 in good health and CMV-seronegative.

The chain joins TRBV9 to TRBJ2-5; 9 nucleotides line up with TRBD2. The CDR3 covers 15 residues. V shed 10 bases, J shed 2 bases, and the junction held 12 bases outside the gene matches. Germline CDR1 reads SGDLS; CDR2 reads YYNGEE. The CDR3 bases are TGTGCCTCTACCCTTGGCGGGGGGGTACAAGAGACCCAGTACTTC. Encoded protein: CASTLGGGVQETQYF.

The gene calls are TRBV9 and TRBJ2-5, with 8 bases that match TRBD2. The CDR3 totals 17 residues. J was trimmed by 2 bases and V by 0 bases; bases with no gene match: 9. The germline V gene encodes CDR1 SGDLS and CDR2 YYNGEE. CDR3 sequence: CASSVGAAGGPQETQYF. As DNA, the CDR3 is TGTGCCAGCAGCGTAGGTGCGGCGGGGGGACCTCAAGAGACCCAGTACTTC.

The chain combines TRBV28 with TRBJ1-1; 8 positions match TRBD1. CDR3 size: 16 residues. Germline CDR1 and CDR2: MDHEN and SYDVKM. Unmatched junction bases numbered 9, after V lost 5 bases and J lost 1 base. CDR3 residues: CASSPITGTGNTEAFF. For the CDR3, the DNA is TGTGCCAGCAGTCCCATTACCGGGACAGGGAACACTGAAGCTTTCTTT.

This clone was seen more than once but under ten times. J is TRBJ2-7 and V is TRBV7-9, with TRBD2 matching 10 bases. There are 17 residues in the CDR3. Germline-derived CDR1 and CDR2 are SEHNR and FQNEAQ (reference sequence). V trimming: 5 bases; J trimming: 2 bases; junction bases outside the gene matches: 12. In nucleotides, the CDR3 is TGTGCCAGCAGCATTAGCCCTAGCGGGAGAGGAACCTACGAGCAGTACTTC. Its protein product is CASSISPSGRGTYEQYF.

The rearrangement joins TRBV6-4 to TRBJ1-5; 8 positions match TRBD1. CDR3 length: 18 residues. Trimming at V came to 7 bases and at J to 0 bases, leaving 14 bases not matched to a gene. CDR1 and CDR2 from the germline V gene are MRHNA and SNTAGT. For the CDR3, the DNA is TGTGCCAGCAATCCTGGAGGGGACAGGCGATTTAGCAATCAGCCCCAGCATTTT. This codes for CASNPGGDRRFSNQPQHF.

This clone was counted a few times. The chain employs TRBV7-3 and TRBJ2-6; D possibly corresponds to TRBD2 (6 bases). CDR1 and CDR2 from the germline V gene are SGHTA and FQGTGA. Deletions cut 5 bases from V and 2 bases from J, with 10 bases between. The CDR3 loop spans 15 amino acids. The CDR3 nucleotides are TGTGCCAGCAGCGCGGGACTGGCTGGGGCCAACGTCCTGACTTTC. Amino acids: CASSAGLAGANVLTF.

The chain carries TRBV14 and TRBJ1-1, with TRBD1 as a possible D gene (5 bases). Germline CDR1 and CDR2: SGHDN and FVKESK. The CDR3 is 14 residues long. V shed 0 bases and J shed 5 bases, with 10 bases lying between them. Here the CDR3 DNA reads TGTGCCAGCAGCCAAGAAATAGGGGATACTGAAGCTTTCTTT. Translating it yields CASSQEIGDTEAFF.

The V gene is TRBV7-9, the J gene TRBJ1-4; no definite D call. This CDR3 spans 14 amino acids. Between the trimmed V and J ends, which lost 1 base and 7 bases, there was a span of 10 bases. Germline-derived CDR1 and CDR2 are SEHNR and FQNEAQ (reference sequence). The CDR3 region is CASSLDLVAEKLFF. CDR3 coding DNA: TGTGCCAGCAGCTTAGATCTAGTGGCTGAAAAACTGTTTTTT.

CDR3 in DNA: TGCAGCGCGACTGGGACTAGCGGGAGGACATCCTACGAGCAGTACTTC. Translated: CSATGTSGRTSYEQYF. The gene calls are TRBV29-1 and TRBJ2-7; 15 bases agree with TRBD2. The CDR3 is 16 residues long. V was clipped by 7 bases and J by 1 base; unmatched bases: 8. Per germline, CDR1 SQVTM and CDR2 ANQGSEA.